The T cell receptor (beta chain) described here comes from a study of cytomegalovirus exposure and HLA in healthy donors. The CDR3 covers 15 residues. V was cut by 2 bases and J by 4 bases, with 13 bases left in between. The V gene's germline CDR1 is LGHNA and CDR2 YNFKEQ. Sequenced by immunoSEQ multiplex PCR; TCRdb stores in-frame clones only, minus some. The sample records some 69,000 clones, about 96% being singletons. The origin of this receptor is a man aged 18 to 30 in good health and CMV-seronegative. The specimen was PBMCs. The gene calls are TRBV4-2 and TRBJ2-3, with D tentatively TRBD2 (6 bases). The CDR3 loop reads CASSQSTGVSDTQYF. CDR3 in DNA: TGTGCCAGCAGCCAATCCACGGGAGTTTCAGATACGCAGTATTTT.